This TCR beta chain originates from a study of cytomegalovirus exposure and HLA in healthy donors. PCR used 60 Vbeta primers and 13 Jbeta primers. Profiling relied on immunoSEQ multiplex PCR, and the TCRdb table lists in-frame clones only, not all of them. This table holds about 120,000 clones, roughly three fifths found once. With respect to this clone: Its specificity is not known.

Study results and limitations: When analyzed later, a missense DCLRE1C variant was found to be linked to TCR beta V- and J-gene trimming. Across donors, sequencing depth was assumed by presence/absence analyses to be roughly uniform.

Healthy people donating bone marrow made up the donors. The CDR3 extends over 14 amino acids. Trimming at V came to 1 base and at J to 7 bases, leaving 5 bases not matched to a gene. Per germline, CDR1 MNHNY and CDR2 SVGAGI (reference sequence). This chain uses TRBV6-6 with TRBJ2-7; 9 nucleotides align to TRBD2. The TCR originated in a man aged 18 to 30 in good health and CMV-seronegative. Sample: PBMCs. Here the CDR3 reads CASSYFAGGREQYF. Written as DNA, the CDR3 is TGTGCCAGCAGTTACTTTGCGGGGGGGAGGGAGCAGTACTTC.